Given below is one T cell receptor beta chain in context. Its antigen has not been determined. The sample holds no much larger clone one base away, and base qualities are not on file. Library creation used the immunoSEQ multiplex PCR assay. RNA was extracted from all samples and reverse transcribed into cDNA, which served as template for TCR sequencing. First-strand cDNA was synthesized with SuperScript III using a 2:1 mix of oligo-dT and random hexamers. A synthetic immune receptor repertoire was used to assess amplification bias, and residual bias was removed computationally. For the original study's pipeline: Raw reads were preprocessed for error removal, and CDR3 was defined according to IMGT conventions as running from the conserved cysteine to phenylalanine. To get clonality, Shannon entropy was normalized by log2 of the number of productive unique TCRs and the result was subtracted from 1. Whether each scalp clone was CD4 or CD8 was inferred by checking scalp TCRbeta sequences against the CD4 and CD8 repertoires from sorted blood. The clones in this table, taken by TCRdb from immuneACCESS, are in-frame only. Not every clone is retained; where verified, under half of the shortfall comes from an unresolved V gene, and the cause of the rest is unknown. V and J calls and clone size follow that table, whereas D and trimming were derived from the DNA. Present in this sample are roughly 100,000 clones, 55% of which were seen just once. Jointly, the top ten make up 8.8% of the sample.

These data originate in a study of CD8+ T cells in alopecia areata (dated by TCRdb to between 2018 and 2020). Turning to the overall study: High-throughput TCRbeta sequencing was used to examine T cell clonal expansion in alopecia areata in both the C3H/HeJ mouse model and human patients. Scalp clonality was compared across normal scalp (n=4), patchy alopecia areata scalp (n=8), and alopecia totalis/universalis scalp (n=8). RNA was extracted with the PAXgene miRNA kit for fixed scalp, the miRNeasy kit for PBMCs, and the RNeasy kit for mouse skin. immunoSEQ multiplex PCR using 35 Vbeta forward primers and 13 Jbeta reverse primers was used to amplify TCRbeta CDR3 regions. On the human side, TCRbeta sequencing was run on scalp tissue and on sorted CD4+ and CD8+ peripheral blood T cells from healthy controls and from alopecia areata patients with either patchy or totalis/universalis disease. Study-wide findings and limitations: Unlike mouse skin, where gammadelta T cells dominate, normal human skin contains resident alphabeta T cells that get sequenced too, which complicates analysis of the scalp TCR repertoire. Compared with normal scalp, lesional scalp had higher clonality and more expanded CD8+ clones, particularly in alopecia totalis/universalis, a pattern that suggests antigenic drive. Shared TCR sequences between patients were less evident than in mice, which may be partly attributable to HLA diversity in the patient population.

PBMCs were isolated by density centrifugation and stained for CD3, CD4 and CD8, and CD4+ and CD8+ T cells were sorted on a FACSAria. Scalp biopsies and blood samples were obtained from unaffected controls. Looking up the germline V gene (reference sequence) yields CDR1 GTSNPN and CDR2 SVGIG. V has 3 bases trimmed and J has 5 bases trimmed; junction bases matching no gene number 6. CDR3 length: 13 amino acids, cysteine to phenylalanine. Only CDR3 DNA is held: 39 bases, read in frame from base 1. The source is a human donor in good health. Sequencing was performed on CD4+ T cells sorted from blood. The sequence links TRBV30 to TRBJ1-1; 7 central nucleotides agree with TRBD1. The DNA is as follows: TGTGCCTGGAGGATGCCACAGGGGACTGAAGCTTTCTTT. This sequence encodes CAWRMPQGTEAFF. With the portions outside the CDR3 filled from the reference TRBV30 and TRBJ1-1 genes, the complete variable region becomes SQTIHQWPATLVQPVGSPLSLECTVEGTSNPNLYWYRQAAGRGLQLLFYSVGIGQISSEVPQNLSASRPQDRQFILSSKKLLLSDSGFYLCAWRMPQGTEAFFGQGTRLTVV.